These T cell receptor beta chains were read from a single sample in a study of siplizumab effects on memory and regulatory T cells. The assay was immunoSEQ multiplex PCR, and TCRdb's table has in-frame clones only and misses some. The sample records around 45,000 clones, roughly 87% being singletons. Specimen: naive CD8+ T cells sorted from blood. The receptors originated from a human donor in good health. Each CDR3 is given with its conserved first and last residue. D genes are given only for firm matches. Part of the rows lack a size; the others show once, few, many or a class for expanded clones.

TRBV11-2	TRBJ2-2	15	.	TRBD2	CASSLDPGGGGELFF	TGTGCCAGCAGCTTAGATCCGGGGGGAGGCGGGGAGCTGTTTTTT
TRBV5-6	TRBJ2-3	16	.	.	CASSLGGGLITDTQYF	TGTGCCAGCAGCTTGGGAGGAGGACTCATTACAGATACGCAGTATTTT
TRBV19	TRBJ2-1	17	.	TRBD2	CASSMVAGGFSYNEQFF	TGTGCCAGTAGTATGGTAGCGGGGGGGTTCTCCTACAATGAGCAGTTCTTC
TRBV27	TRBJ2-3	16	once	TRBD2	CASSFSAGGITDTQYF	TGTGCCAGCAGTTTTTCGGCGGGAGGGATCACAGATACGCAGTATTTT
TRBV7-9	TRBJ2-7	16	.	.	CASSLAQGGWSNEQYF	TGTGCCAGCAGCTTAGCCCAGGGGGGGTGGTCGAACGAGCAGTACTTC
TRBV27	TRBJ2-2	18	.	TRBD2	CASRTTSALNANTGELFF	TGTGCCAGCAGAACGACTAGCGCACTTAATGCGAACACCGGGGAGCTGTTTTTT
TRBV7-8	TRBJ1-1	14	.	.	CASSFSNTGFRAFF	TGTGCCAGCAGTTTCTCGAATACGGGTTTCAGGGCTTTCTTT
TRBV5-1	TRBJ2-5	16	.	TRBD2	CASSLGLAGGEETQYF	TGCGCCAGCAGCTTGGGACTAGCGGGAGGAGAGGAGACCCAGTACTTC
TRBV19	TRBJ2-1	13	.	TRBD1	CASSTAQGNEQFF	TGTGCCAGTAGTACAGCACAGGGGAATGAGCAGTTCTTC
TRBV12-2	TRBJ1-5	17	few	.	CASRFSCYLRGGQPQHF	TGTGCAAGTCGCTTTTCATGCTACCTCCGCGGGGGGCAGCCCCAGCATTTT
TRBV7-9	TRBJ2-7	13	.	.	CASSPGRRGEQYF	TGTGCCAGCAGCCCAGGACGTCGCGGCGAGCAGTACTTC
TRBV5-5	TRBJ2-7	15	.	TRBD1	CASSWTGATSYEQYF	TGTGCCAGCAGCTGGACAGGGGCTACGTCCTACGAGCAGTACTTC
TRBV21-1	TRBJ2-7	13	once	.	CASSKGRKNEQYF	TGTGCCAGCAGCAAAGGGAGGAAAAACGAGCAGTACTTC
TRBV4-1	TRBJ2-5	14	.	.	CASSQDVIQETQYF	TGCGCCAGCAGCCAAGATGTTATTCAAGAGACCCAGTACTTC
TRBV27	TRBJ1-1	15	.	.	CASKGFGGMNTEAFF	TGTGCCAGCAAGGGGTTTGGGGGCATGAACACTGAAGCTTTCTTT
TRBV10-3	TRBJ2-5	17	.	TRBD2	CAIKPGLAGGTLETQYF	TGTGCCATCAAGCCGGGACTAGCGGGGGGCACTCTGGAGACCCAGTACTTC
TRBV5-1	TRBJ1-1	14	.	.	CASSLAPLNTEAFF	TGCGCCAGCAGCTTGGCCCCATTGAACACTGAAGCTTTCTTT
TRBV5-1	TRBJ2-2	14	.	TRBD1	CASSWTGGTGELFF	TGCGCCAGCAGCTGGACAGGGGGCACCGGGGAGCTGTTTTTT
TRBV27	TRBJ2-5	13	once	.	CASSLMAEETQYF	TGTGCCAGCAGTTTAATGGCTGAAGAGACCCAGTACTTC
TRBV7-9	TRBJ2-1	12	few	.	CASSVGTSEQFF	TGTGCCAGCAGCGTGGGGACAAGTGAGCAGTTCTTC
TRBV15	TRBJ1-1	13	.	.	CATSRGRNTEAFF	TGTGCCACCAGCAGAGGACGGAACACTGAAGCTTTCTTT
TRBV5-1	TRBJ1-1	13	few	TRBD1	CASRDRQGPEAFF	TGCGCCAGCAGGGACCGACAGGGGCCTGAAGCTTTCTTT
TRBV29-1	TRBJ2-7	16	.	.	CSAQGGASDGDYEQYF	TGCAGCGCTCAAGGGGGGGCCTCTGACGGAGACTACGAGCAGTACTTC
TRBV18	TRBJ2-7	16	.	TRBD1	CASSPPDRASVIEQYF	TGTGCCAGCTCACCCCCAGACAGGGCGTCCGTTATCGAGCAGTACTTC
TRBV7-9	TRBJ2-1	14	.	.	CASSSNWQYNEQFF	TGTGCCAGCAGCTCCAACTGGCAGTACAATGAGCAGTTCTTC
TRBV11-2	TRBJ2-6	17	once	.	CASSLGVSGRGANVLTF	TGTGCCAGCAGCTTAGGGGTTTCAGGGCGCGGGGCCAACGTCCTGACTTTC
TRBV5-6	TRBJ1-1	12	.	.	CASSLPGGEAFF	TGTGCCAGCAGCTTGCCAGGCGGAGAGGCTTTCTTT
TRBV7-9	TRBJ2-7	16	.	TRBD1	CASSISGTGPPYEQYF	TGTGCCAGCAGCATCTCCGGGACAGGCCCTCCCTACGAGCAGTACTTC
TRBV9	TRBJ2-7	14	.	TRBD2	CASSVDPGGFEQYF	TGTGCCAGCAGCGTAGACCCGGGGGGGTTCGAGCAGTACTTC
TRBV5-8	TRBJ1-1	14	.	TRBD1	CASSQGQGRSEAFF	TGTGCCAGCAGCCAAGGACAGGGTAGATCTGAAGCTTTCTTT
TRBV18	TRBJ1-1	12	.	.	CASSSSPGPAFF	TGTGCCAGCTCATCTAGCCCGGGACCAGCTTTCTTT
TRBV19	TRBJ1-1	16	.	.	CASSLATRTANTEAFF	TGTGCCAGTAGTCTGGCAACACGGACGGCGAACACTGAAGCTTTCTTT
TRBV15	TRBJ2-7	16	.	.	CATSRDFPPATYEQYF	TGTGCCACCAGCAGAGATTTCCCTCCGGCGACCTACGAGCAGTACTTC
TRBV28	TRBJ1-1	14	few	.	CACRLNGYNTEAFF	TGTGCCTGCAGGTTAAATGGCTATAACACTGAAGCTTTCTTT
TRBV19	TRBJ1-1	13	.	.	CASSITSNTEAFF	TGTGCCAGTAGTATTACATCCAACACTGAAGCTTTCTTT
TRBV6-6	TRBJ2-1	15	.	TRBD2	CASSYLAGDHNEQFF	TGTGCCAGCAGTTATCTAGCGGGAGACCACAATGAGCAGTTCTTC
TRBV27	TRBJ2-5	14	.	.	CASSQYRFQETQYF	TGTGCCAGCAGTCAGTACAGGTTCCAAGAGACCCAGTACTTC
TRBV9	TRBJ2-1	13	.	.	CASSGGINNEQFF	TGTGCCAGCAGCGGGGGAATTAACAATGAGCAGTTCTTC
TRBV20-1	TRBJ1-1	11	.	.	CSVGMNTEAFF	TGCAGTGTCGGTATGAACACTGAAGCTTTCTTT
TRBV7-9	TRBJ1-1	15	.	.	CASSLGYGAPRRAFF	TGTGCCAGCAGCTTAGGCTATGGGGCCCCACGGAGAGCTTTCTTT
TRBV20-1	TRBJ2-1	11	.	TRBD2	CSADEIAGQFF	TGCAGTGCAGATGAGATAGCGGGGCAGTTCTTC
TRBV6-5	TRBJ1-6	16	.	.	CASSYSTWEVNSPLHF	TGTGCCAGCAGTTACTCGACGTGGGAGGTGAATTCACCCCTCCACTTT
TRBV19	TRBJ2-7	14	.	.	CASSPFSSAYEQYF	TGTGCCAGTAGTCCCTTTTCCAGTGCCTACGAGCAGTACTTC
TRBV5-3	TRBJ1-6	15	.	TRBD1	CARSTDRGHNSPLHF	TGTGCCAGAAGCACGGACAGGGGGCATAATTCACCCCTCCACTTT
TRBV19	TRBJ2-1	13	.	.	CASSPSSYNEQFF	TGTGCCAGTAGTCCATCCTCCTACAATGAGCAGTTCTTC
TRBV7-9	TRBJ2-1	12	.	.	CASRGRGYEQFF	TGTGCCAGCAGGGGCCGGGGCTACGAGCAGTTCTTC
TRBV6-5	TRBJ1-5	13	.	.	CASSSLPNQPQHF	TGTGCCAGCAGTTCCCTCCCCAATCAGCCCCAGCATTTT
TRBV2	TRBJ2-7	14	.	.	CASSWLTGAYEQYF	TGTGCCAGCAGTTGGCTGACAGGAGCCTACGAGCAGTACTTC
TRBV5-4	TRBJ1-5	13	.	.	CASSIGGAQPQHF	TGTGCCAGCAGCATTGGGGGGGCCCAGCCCCAGCATTTT
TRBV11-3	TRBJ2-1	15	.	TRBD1	CASSIRQGFSNEQFF	TGTGCCAGCAGCATAAGACAGGGGTTCAGCAATGAGCAGTTCTTC
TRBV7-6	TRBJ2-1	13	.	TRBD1	CASSLGQGYEQFF	TGTGCCAGCAGCTTAGGACAGGGGTATGAGCAGTTCTTC
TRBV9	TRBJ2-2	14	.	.	CASSVGGGTGELFF	TGTGCCAGCAGCGTAGGTGGGGGCACCGGGGAGCTGTTTTTT
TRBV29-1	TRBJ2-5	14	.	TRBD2	CSVASGGASETQYF	TGCAGCGTGGCTAGCGGGGGGGCCTCGGAGACCCAGTACTTC
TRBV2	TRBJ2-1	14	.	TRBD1	CARQGASSYNEQFF	TGTGCCAGACAGGGGGCGAGCTCCTACAATGAGCAGTTCTTC
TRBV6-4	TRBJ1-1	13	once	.	CASSEAGNTEAFF	TGTGCCAGCAGTGAAGCAGGGAACACTGAAGCTTTCTTT
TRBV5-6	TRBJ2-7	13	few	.	CASSFGSSYEQYF	TGTGCCAGCAGCTTCGGGAGCTCCTACGAGCAGTACTTC
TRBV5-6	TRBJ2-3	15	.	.	CASSLEGSAADTQYF	TGTGCCAGCAGCTTGGAGGGGAGCGCCGCAGATACGCAGTATTTT
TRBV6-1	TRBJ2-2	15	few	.	CASILGSGYTGELFF	TGTGCCAGCATTCTAGGTAGCGGTTACACCGGGGAGCTGTTTTTT
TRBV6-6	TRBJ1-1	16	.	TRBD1	CASSPRPGQMNTEAFF	TGTGCCAGCAGTCCGCGGCCGGGACAGATGAACACTGAAGCTTTCTTT
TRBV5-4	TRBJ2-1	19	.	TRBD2	CASSLGRLAGALVYNEQFF	TGTGCCAGCAGCTTGGGGAGACTAGCGGGAGCCCTCGTCTACAATGAGCAGTTCTTC